These 14 T cell receptor beta chains share one sample of origin, sequenced in a study of blood T cell repertoires in COVID-19. Assay used: immunoSEQ multiplex PCR; TCRdb lists only in-frame clones, some missing. This sample has approximately 66,000 clones, with 90% found just once. The sequencing sample was made of peripheral blood. These receptors were obtained from a human donor with active COVID-19. The donor label of this sample is uncertain.

The chain links TRBV7-3 to TRBJ1-3; weak D call: TRBD1 (6 bases). The CDR3 covers 14 residues. V lost 8 bases to trimming and J lost 0 bases, with 11 bases between them. CDR1 and CDR2 from the germline V gene are SGHTA and FQGTGA. The CDR3 protein is CASSLQGSGNTIYF. The CDR3 nucleotides read TGTGCCAGCTCCTTACAGGGCTCTGGAAACACCATATATTTT.

V usage is TRBV5-1 and J usage is TRBJ2-7; D is possibly TRBD2 (6 bases). The CDR3 covers 15 residues. Trimming pared 4 bases from V and 0 bases from J, leaving 14 bases between. Germline values: CDR1 SGHRS, CDR2 YFSETQ. The CDR3, as DNA: TGCGCCAGCAGCCTACGGGGGATCCCCTCCTACGAGCAGTACTTC. This sequence encodes CASSLRGIPSYEQYF.

This clone came up a few times. The rearrangement joins TRBV19 to TRBJ2-3; 8 nucleotides align to TRBD1. Looked up from germline, CDR1 is LNHDA and CDR2 is SQIVND (reference sequence). The CDR3 has 15 residues. The V and J ends lost 6 bases and 4 bases, in that order; junction bases with no gene match: 9. The CDR3 spells CASRTGQGRADTQYF. The CDR3, as DNA: TGTGCCAGTAGAACCGGACAGGGCCGAGCAGATACGCAGTATTTT.

J is TRBJ1-2 and V is TRBV2; 9 positions match TRBD1. Germline CDR1 reads SNHLY; CDR2 reads FYNNEI. The CDR3 spans 15 residues. The V segment lost 9 bases and the J segment 7 bases; nucleotides outside the gene matches: 15. As DNA, the CDR3 is TGTGCCAGTAAAAGGGATCCGGGACAGGGCGGTGGCTACACCTTC. Translating it yields CASKRDPGQGGGYTF.

This clone was seen a single time. The gene calls are TRBV19 and TRBJ1-2; 7 bases fit TRBD1. V lost 5 bases, J lost 1 base, and 7 bases stayed unmatched. Germline V gene lookup returns CDR1 LNHDA and CDR2 SQIVND (reference sequence). This CDR3 comprises 15 residues. The CDR3: CASSSGQRNNYGYTF. The CDR3 DNA reads as TGTGCCAGTAGTTCGGGACAGCGAAATAACTATGGCTACACCTTC.

The chain employs TRBV7-6 and TRBJ1-2; possible D gene TRBD1, 5 bases. The germline V and J ends were trimmed by 5 bases and 4 bases, with 23 bases remaining between them. The germline V gene has CDR1 SGHVS and CDR2 FNYEAQ. This CDR3 comprises 17 residues. CDR3 sequence: CASSTRIGASPFYGYTF. CDR3 bases: TGTGCCAGCAGCACACGGATTGGGGCCTCCCCGTTCTATGGCTACACCTTC.

This sequence joins TRBV5-4 and TRBJ2-3, with D unresolved. Trimming cost V 1 base and J 3 bases, with 6 bases left between them. Germline V gene data show CDR1 as SGHNT and CDR2 as YYREEE (reference sequence). The CDR3 loop spans 13 amino acids. The CDR3 protein is CASSLPRTDTQYF. CDR3 sequence (DNA): TGTGCCAGCAGCTTGCCCCGGACAGATACGCAGTATTTT.

The V and J genes are TRBV10-2 and TRBJ2-5, with 8 bases aligning to TRBD2. CDR1 is WSHSY, CDR2 SAAADI, per germline. The CDR3 totals 12 residues. V dropped 8 bases and J dropped 5; count of bases not matched to a gene: 4. The CDR3 loop reads CASLPGGETQYF. The DNA for the CDR3 is TGCGCCAGCCTCCCGGGGGGGGAGACCCAGTACTTC.

This chain joins TRBV7-9 and TRBJ2-7, with D unclear. CDR1 is SEHNR and CDR2 is FQNEAQ in the germline V gene (reference sequence). Between the trimmed V and J ends, which lost 5 bases and 1 base, there was a span of 3 bases. The CDR3 runs 11 residues. CDR3 nucleotide sequence: TGTGCCAGCAGCCTGTCCTACGAGCAGTACTTC. Translation gives CASSLSYEQYF.

This clone was observed a few times. The V gene is TRBV7-9, the J gene TRBJ1-5; D call uncertain. V was clipped by 2 bases and J by 2 bases, with 4 bases between them. The CDR3 has 13 amino acids. Germline V gene lookup returns CDR1 SEHNR and CDR2 FQNEAQ (reference sequence). This CDR3 is CASSLSGNQPQHF. The CDR3 region has the DNA TGTGCCAGCAGCTTATCTGGCAATCAGCCCCAGCATTTT.

The chain carries TRBV18 and TRBJ1-1, with TRBD1 as a possible D gene (5 bases). Trimming stripped 5 bases from V and 1 base from J, with 11 bases between. In germline, CDR1 is KGHSH, CDR2 LQKENI. The CDR3 extends over 14 amino acids. CDR3 region: CASSDDSTNTEAFF. CDR3 coding DNA: TGTGCCAGCTCAGACGACAGTACGAACACTGAAGCTTTCTTT.

The genes are TRBV7-8 and TRBJ2-2, with 12 bases lining up with TRBD1. CDR3 length equals 17 residues. CDR1 and CDR2 (germline): SGHVS, FQNEAQ. Trimming cost V 6 bases and J 7 bases; bases outside gene matches: 12. The CDR3 is CASRLERDRGPVGELFF. CDR3 nucleotide sequence: TGTGCCAGCAGATTGGAGCGGGACAGGGGGCCTGTCGGGGAGCTGTTTTTT.

The chain is built from TRBV4-3 and TRBJ1-2; TRBD1 matches at 9 bases. J lost 3 bases, V lost 3 bases, and 17 bases had no gene match. The CDR3 length is 19 residues. Germline V CDR1 and CDR2: LGHNA, YSLEER. The DNA of the CDR3 is TGCGCCAGCAGCCAGGACCCAGACAGGGGGGCCCTACTTCACTATGGCTACACCTTC. Translation: CASSQDPDRGALLHYGYTF.

The rearrangement joins TRBV28 to TRBJ2-2, with D unclear. The germline CDR1 and CDR2 sequences are MDHEN and SYDVKM. Trimming left V 2 bases short and J 2 bases short, with 9 bases between. The CDR3 covers 15 residues. The CDR3 loop is CASSLGLFNTGELFF. DNA of the CDR3: TGTGCCAGCAGTTTAGGGCTTTTTAACACCGGGGAGCTGTTTTTT.